Each of the 14 T cell receptor beta chains below was sequenced from the same sample in a study of blood T cell repertoires in COVID-19. Produced via immunoSEQ multiplex PCR; TCRdb's table is partial and in-frame only. The table has 140,000 to 150,000 clones, more than 75% seen once. Specimen: PBMCs or T cells enriched from blood (not recorded which). These receptors were obtained from a woman between 45 and 60 years old who had recovered from COVID-19.

The V call is TRBV4-1, the J call TRBJ1-4; D gene ambiguous. V dropped 3 bases and J dropped 7 bases, with 6 bases sitting between them. The germline gives CDR1 MGHRA, CDR2 YSYEKL. CDR3 size: 12 residues. The CDR3 spells CASSHPGEKLFF. The DNA of the CDR3 is TGCGCCAGCAGCCATCCCGGTGAAAAACTGTTTTTT.

The chain employs TRBV19 and TRBJ2-7, with TRBD1 as a possible D gene (8 bases). With 6 bases removed from V and 1 base from J, the gap between germline ends came to 13 bases. The CDR3 has 14 amino acids. Germline values: CDR1 LNHDA, CDR2 SQIVND (reference sequence). The CDR3 DNA is TGTGCCAGTAGACAACAGGGGGGGTCCTACGAGCAGTACTTC. It codes for CASRQQGGSYEQYF. The full variable domain, with the rest looked up from reference TRBV19 and TRBJ2-7, is DGGITQSPKYLFRKEGQNVTLSCEQNLNHDAMYWYRQDPGQGLRLIYYSQIVNDFQKGDIAEGYSVSREKKESFPLTVTSAQKNPTAFYLCASRQQGGSYEQYFGPGTRLTVT.

The genes are TRBV27 and TRBJ1-1; the D gene is possibly TRBD1 (6 bases). This CDR3 region has 13 residues. V lost 5 bases to trimming and J lost 8 bases, with 15 bases between them. Germline V CDR1 and CDR2: MNHEY, SMNVEV (reference sequence). The CDR3 bases are TGTGCCAGCAGTCTAAAACAGGGAATGGAAGCTTTCTTT. Encoded protein: CASSLKQGMEAFF.

The chain recombines TRBV5-1 with TRBJ2-7; D not resolved. The CDR3 has 15 amino acids. V lost 0 bases and J lost 0, with 10 bases in between. From germline, CDR1 is SGHRS and CDR2 YFSETQ. The CDR3 here is CASSLGERSSYEQYV. The CDR3 bases are TGCGCCAGCAGCTTGGGTGAAAGGAGCTCCTACGAGCAGTACGTC.

In this sample, this clone turned up a few times. The chain is built from TRBV29-1 and TRBJ2-7; 7 positions match TRBD1. Per the germline V gene, CDR1 is SQVTM and CDR2 is ANQGSEA. The CDR3 runs to 13 residues. With V trimmed by 6 bases and J by 2 bases, 7 bases remained unmatched. For the CDR3, the DNA is TGCAGCGTCTCCGGGACAGAACCCTACGAGCAGTACTTC. It codes for CSVSGTEPYEQYF.

V is TRBV4-1 and J is TRBJ2-1, with D tentatively TRBD1 (5 bases). The CDR3 has 16 residues. From germline, CDR1 is MGHRA and CDR2 YSYEKL. Trimming shortened V by 0 bases and J by 10 bases, and 19 bases separated the two germline ends. The CDR3 DNA reads as TGCGCCAGCAGCCAAGATGATTGGGCAGGGATGAGGGAGCAGTTCTTC. This encodes CASSQDDWAGMREQFF.

The DNA for the CDR3 is TGCGCCAGCAGCATAGGCCAGGCCCTGAACACTGAAGCTTTCTTT. It is translated as CASSIGQALNTEAFF. The rearrangement uses TRBV5-1 and TRBJ1-1, with D unresolved. Germline values: CDR1 SGHRS, CDR2 YFSETQ. The CDR3 covers 15 residues. V gave up 4 bases and J gave up 0 bases, with 13 bases separating them.

This chain connects TRBV7-6 to TRBJ2-5; 15 positions match TRBD2. The germline V gene encodes CDR1 SGHVS and CDR2 FNYEAQ. V was clipped by 5 bases and J by 5 bases; unmatched bases: 9. CDR3 length: 17 residues. CDR3 in DNA: TGTGCCAGCAGCCCGGGACTAGCGGGGGGCTTGGGGGAGACCCAGTACTTC. Encoded protein: CASSPGLAGGLGETQYF.

This clone has just one count. The chain uses TRBV4-2 and TRBJ1-4, with no clear D. The CDR3 is made up of 17 amino acids. V lost 6 bases and J lost 4, with 21 bases in between. Germline CDR1 is LGHNA and CDR2 is YNFKEQ. CDR3: CASRSRLGGVNNEKLFF. The CDR3 DNA reads TGTGCCAGCAGATCAAGGCTTGGCGGGGTTAATAATGAAAAACTGTTTTTT.

This rearrangement joins TRBV5-5 to TRBJ1-2; 7 bases line up with TRBD1. The J segment lost 6 bases and the V segment lost 4 bases, leaving 3 bases of the junction unmatched. This CDR3 is 12 amino acids long. Germline V gene data show CDR1 as SGHKS and CDR2 as YYEKEE (reference sequence). The CDR3 reads CASSVTGNGYTF. In DNA, the CDR3 is TGTGCCAGCAGCGTGACAGGGAATGGCTACACCTTC.

The chain uses TRBV18 and TRBJ2-7, with D maybe TRBD1 (6 bases). This CDR3 spans 12 amino acids. The germline V and J ends were trimmed by 4 bases and 2 bases, with 6 bases remaining between them. The germline gives CDR1 KGHSH, CDR2 LQKENI. Here the CDR3 DNA reads TGTGCCAGCTCACGGGACACCTACGAGCAGTACGTC. Translation: CASSRDTYEQYV.

The rearrangement uses TRBV28 and TRBJ1-4, with D tentatively TRBD1 (6 bases). Germline CDR1 MDHEN, CDR2 SYDVKM. The CDR3 loop spans 14 amino acids. V was shortened by 2 bases and J by 7 bases, with 11 bases between the two germline ends. CDR3 loop: CASSLRGKGEKLFF. The CDR3 nucleotides are TGTGCCAGCAGTTTAAGGGGGAAGGGTGAAAAACTGTTTTTT.

This clone was detected a few times. The V call is TRBV5-8, the J call TRBJ2-5, with a tentative D call TRBD1 (7 bases). The CDR3 is made up of 18 amino acids. The germline V gene encodes CDR1 SGHTS and CDR2 YDEGEE. Trimming pared 5 bases from V and 3 bases from J, leaving 26 bases between. In DNA, the CDR3 is TGTGCCAGCAGGAGAGGAGGGACAGCGAAACATTTGGAAGAGACCCAGTACTTC. This sequence encodes CASRRGGTAKHLEETQYF.

V gene TRBV12-3 or TRBV12-4 combines with J gene TRBJ2-7; unclear D gene. CDR3 length: 12 amino acids. V lost 6 bases to trimming and J lost 0 bases, with 6 bases between them. CDR3 sequence (DNA): TGTGCCAGCAGACGGAGCTCCTACGAGCAGTACTTC. Translating gives CASRRSSYEQYF.